This entry is about one T cell receptor (beta chain). Assay: immunoSEQ multiplex PCR; the TCRdb copy retains only in-frame clones and omits some. The sample holds a few hundred thousand clones, roughly 90% seen once. Trimming removed 6 bases at V and 4 bases at J, with 13 bases between. CDR3 length equals 14 residues. Germline lookup yields CDR1 MNHNY and CDR2 SVGAGI (reference sequence). This specimen comes from a study of blood T cell repertoires in COVID-19. Study overall: Donors in the United States, Italy and Spain gave samples during acute or convalescent COVID-19. T cells, B-cell-depleted T cells, or PBMCs supplied cDNA or gDNA.

One Seattle source followed patients from active infection through their disease course. Sequencing was carried out using peripheral blood. The chain carries TRBV6-6 and TRBJ1-3; D is perhaps TRBD1 (5 bases). The source is a woman aged 70-85 years with COVID-19, enrolled during active disease. The CDR3: CASSTDGAGNTIYF. DNA for the CDR3: TGTGCCAGCAGCACCGATGGGGCGGGAAACACCATATATTTT.